Listed below are T cell receptor beta chains from one sample, sequenced in a study of cytomegalovirus exposure and HLA in healthy donors. The method was immunoSEQ multiplex PCR; TCRdb's version includes in-frame clones alone and lacks a portion of them. Its listing shows approximately 140,000 clones. The sequenced sample was PBMCs. The receptor set was obtained from a middle-aged man in good health and CMV-seronegative. The CDR3 runs from the conserved cysteine through the conserved F or W. Each record gives: CDR3 length, D gene, V gene, J gene, CDR3 protein, CDR3 DNA. D genes are given only for firm matches.

12	TRBD1	TRBV28	TRBJ2-5	CASSLGQGPQYF	TGTGCCAGCAGTTTGGGACAGGGTCCCCAGTACTTC
16	TRBD1	TRBV6-6	TRBJ1-1	CASSSILTGANTEAFF	TGTGCCAGCAGCTCGATTCTTACAGGGGCGAACACTGAAGCTTTCTTT
16	.	TRBV28	TRBJ2-1	CASSFRGGMLNNEQFF	TGTGCCAGCAGTTTTCGAGGGGGTATGCTAAACAATGAGCAGTTCTTC
16	.	TRBV7-6	TRBJ1-3	CASSPGTFFSGNTIYF	TGTGCCAGCAGCCCCGGGACATTTTTCTCTGGAAACACCATATATTTT
15	.	TRBV5-4	TRBJ2-3	CASSLVNQADDTQYF	TGTGCCAGCAGCTTGGTTAACCAGGCCGATGATACGCAGTATTTT
14	.	TRBV6-6	TRBJ1-2	CASSYVGQNYGYTF	TGTGCCAGCAGTTACGTCGGACAGAACTATGGCTACACCTTC
16	TRBD2	TRBV6-1	TRBJ2-3	CASSEWEGSYSDTQYF	TGTGCCAGCAGTGAATGGGAGGGGAGTTATTCTGATACGCAGTATTTT
12	.	TRBV5-1	TRBJ2-1	CASSLQGLEQFF	TGCGCCAGCAGCTTACAGGGTCTCGAGCAGTTCTTC
15	.	TRBV2	TRBJ2-3	CASSRSPGSTDTQYF	TGTGCCAGCAGTCGCAGTCCGGGGAGCACAGATACGCAGTATTTT
15	TRBD1	TRBV7-9	TRBJ1-4	CASSYEGAVGEKLFF	TGTGCCAGCAGCTACGAGGGGGCGGTGGGTGAAAAACTGTTTTTT
14	.	TRBV29-1	TRBJ2-7	CSAMAEGRLYEQYF	TGCAGCGCTATGGCGGAGGGGAGGCTGTACGAGCAGTACTTC
14	.	TRBV18	TRBJ1-1	CASSPLGDNTEAFF	TGTGCCAGCTCACCACTAGGGGATAACACTGAAGCTTTCTTT
13	.	TRBV27	TRBJ2-3	CASSLLGTDTQYF	TGTGCCAGCAGTTTACTAGGAACAGATACGCAGTATTTT
15	.	TRBV19	TRBJ1-1	CASRGQGLMNTEAFF	TGTGCCAGTCGAGGGCAGGGGCTAATGAACACTGAAGCTTTCTTT
12	.	TRBV29-1	TRBJ2-7	CSGSTSSYEQYF	TGCAGCGGGAGTACAAGCTCCTACGAGCAGTACTTC
15	.	TRBV27	TRBJ2-2	CASSLSRSNTGELFF	TGTGCCAGCAGTTTATCCAGGTCGAACACCGGGGAGCTGTTTTTT
16	TRBD2	TRBV5-6	TRBJ2-7	CASSLAMGGDSYEQYF	TGTGCCAGCAGCTTGGCCATGGGGGGGGACTCCTACGAGCAGTACTTC
13	.	TRBV5-1	TRBJ2-7	CASSWRVGDEQYF	TGCGCCAGCAGCTGGAGGGTGGGGGACGAGCAGTACTTC
16	.	TRBV6-6	TRBJ2-7	CASSYGREAGTGEQYF	TGTGCCAGCAGTTATGGAAGGGAGGCAGGGACCGGTGAGCAGTACTTC
15	TRBD2	TRBV2	TRBJ2-5	CASSAPGLAAETQYF	TGTGCCAGCAGTGCGCCGGGACTAGCCGCCGAGACCCAGTACTTC
14	TRBD2	TRBV27	TRBJ2-3	CASSLRGGTDTQYF	TGTGCCAGCAGTTTGCGGGGGGGCACAGATACGCAGTATTTT
15	TRBD1	TRBV6-1	TRBJ2-3	CASSTGGVSTDTQYF	TGTGCCAGCAGTACAGGGGGAGTTAGCACAGATACGCAGTATTTT
17	TRBD1	TRBV7-2	TRBJ2-1	CASSKAPGQAPWDEQFF	TGTGCCAGCAGCAAAGCCCCGGGACAGGCCCCCTGGGATGAGCAGTTCTTC
15	.	TRBV27	TRBJ2-7	CASSGGLLGTHEQYF	TGTGCCAGCTCCGGGGGGCTTCTGGGAACCCACGAGCAGTACTTC
13	.	TRBV25-1	TRBJ1-1	CASSQTGGTEAFF	TGTGCCAGCAGTCAAACGGGGGGCACTGAAGCTTTCTTT
13	.	TRBV11-2	TRBJ2-3	CASTFPNTDTQYF	TGTGCCAGCACCTTCCCTAACACAGATACGCAGTATTTT
18	TRBD1	TRBV4-3	TRBJ2-2	CASSQDSSGGRFTGELFF	TGCGCCAGCAGCCAAGATAGCTCAGGGGGTCGATTCACCGGGGAGCTGTTTTTT
13	TRBD1	TRBV18	TRBJ1-3	CASTGTVGNTIYF	TGTGCCAGCACCGGGACAGTTGGAAACACCATATATTTT
13	TRBD1	TRBV7-2	TRBJ2-3	CASSADRVDTQYF	TGTGCCAGCAGCGCGGACAGGGTAGATACGCAGTATTTT
16	.	TRBV5-6	TRBJ2-1	CASSLAGAELYNEQFF	TGTGCCAGCAGCTTGGCTGGAGCGGAGCTATACAATGAGCAGTTCTTC
13	.	TRBV19	TRBJ2-7	CATVRQASYEQYF	TGTGCCACAGTAAGACAGGCGAGCTACGAGCAGTACTTC
14	TRBD1	TRBV6-5	TRBJ1-5	CASSRGQPNQPQHF	TGTGCCAGCAGCCGGGGACAGCCCAATCAGCCCCAGCATTTT
17	TRBD1	TRBV10-3	TRBJ1-1	CAISAPQGAILNTEAFF	TGTGCCATCAGCGCGCCACAGGGGGCGATTCTGAACACTGAAGCTTTCTTT
13	.	TRBV6-6	TRBJ2-3	CASSRVITDTQYF	TGTGCCAGCAGCCGCGTGATCACAGATACGCAGTATTTT
14	.	TRBV5-1	TRBJ1-1	CASSYNRAGTEAFF	TGCGCCAGCAGCTACAACAGGGCGGGCACTGAAGCTTTCTTT
15	TRBD1	TRBV7-2	TRBJ2-5	CASSPRQGQRETQYF	TGTGCCAGCAGCCCTCGACAGGGACAAAGGGAGACCCAGTACTTC
13	.	TRBV6-1	TRBJ1-4	CASRKTAYEKLFF	TGTGCCAGCAGAAAGACAGCCTATGAAAAACTGTTTTTT
15	.	TRBV2	TRBJ1-2	CASKTSADPNYGYTF	TGTGCCAGCAAGACTTCGGCGGATCCCAACTATGGCTACACCTTC
15	.	TRBV27	TRBJ2-7	CASSLSLGALNEQYF	TGTGCCAGCAGTTTATCGTTGGGGGCTCTGAACGAGCAGTACTTC
16	TRBD2	TRBV15	TRBJ2-5	CATSRGIAGIQETQYF	TGTGCCACCAGCAGAGGAATAGCGGGGATCCAAGAGACCCAGTACTTC